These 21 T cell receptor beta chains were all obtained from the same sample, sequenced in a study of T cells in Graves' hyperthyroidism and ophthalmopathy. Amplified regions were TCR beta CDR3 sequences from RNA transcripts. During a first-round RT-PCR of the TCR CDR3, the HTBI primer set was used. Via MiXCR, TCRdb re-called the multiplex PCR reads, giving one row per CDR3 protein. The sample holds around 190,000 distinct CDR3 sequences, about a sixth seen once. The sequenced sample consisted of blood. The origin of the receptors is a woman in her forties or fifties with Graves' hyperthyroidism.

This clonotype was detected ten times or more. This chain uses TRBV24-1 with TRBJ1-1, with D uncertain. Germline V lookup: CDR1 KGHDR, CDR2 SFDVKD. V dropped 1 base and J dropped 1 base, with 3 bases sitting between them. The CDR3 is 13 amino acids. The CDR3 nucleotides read TGTGCCACCAGTGATTTATCGAACACTGAAGCTTTCTTT. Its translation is CATSDLSNTEAFF.

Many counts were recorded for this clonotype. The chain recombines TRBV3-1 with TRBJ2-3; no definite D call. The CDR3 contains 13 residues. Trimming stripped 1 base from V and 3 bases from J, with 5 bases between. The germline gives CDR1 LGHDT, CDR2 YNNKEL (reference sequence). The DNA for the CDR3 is TGTGCCAGCAGCCAAGTTGTGACAGATACGCAGTATTTT. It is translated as CASSQVVTDTQYF.

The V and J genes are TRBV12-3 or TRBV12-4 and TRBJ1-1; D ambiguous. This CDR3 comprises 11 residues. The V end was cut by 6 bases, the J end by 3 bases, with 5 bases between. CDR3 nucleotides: TGTGCCAGCAGCCCGTACACTGAAGCTTTCTTT. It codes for CASSPYTEAFF.

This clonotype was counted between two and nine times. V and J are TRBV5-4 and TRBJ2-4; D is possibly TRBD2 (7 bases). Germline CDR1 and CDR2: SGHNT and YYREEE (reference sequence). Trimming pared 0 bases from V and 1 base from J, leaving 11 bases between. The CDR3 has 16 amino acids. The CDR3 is CASSLAGGLAKNIQYF. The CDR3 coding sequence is TGTGCCAGCAGCTTGGCCGGGGGGCTGGCCAAAAACATTCAGTACTTC.

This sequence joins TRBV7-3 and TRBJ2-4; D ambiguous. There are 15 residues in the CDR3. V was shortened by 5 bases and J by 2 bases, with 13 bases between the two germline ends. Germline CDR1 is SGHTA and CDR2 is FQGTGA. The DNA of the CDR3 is TGTGCCAGCAGCGCCTCAACTCTTACCAAAAACATTCAGTACTTC. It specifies CASSASTLTKNIQYF.

The CDR3 sequence: CASRSPLGPRNYGYTF. The DNA for the CDR3 is TGTGCCAGCAGATCACCATTGGGGCCGAGGAACTATGGCTACACCTTC. The genes are TRBV5-5 and TRBJ1-2; D may be TRBD1 (5 bases). Looked up from germline, CDR1 is SGHKS and CDR2 is YYEKEE (reference sequence). V was cut by 5 bases and J by 2 bases, with 19 bases left in between. The CDR3 is 16 residues long. Variable domain in full (rest from reference TRBV5-5 and TRBJ1-2): DAGVTQSPTHLIKTRGQQVTLRCSPISGHKSVSWYQQVLGQGPQFIFQYYEKEERGRGNFPDRFSARQFPNYSSELNVNALLLGDSALYLCASRSPLGPRNYGYTFGSGTRLTVV.

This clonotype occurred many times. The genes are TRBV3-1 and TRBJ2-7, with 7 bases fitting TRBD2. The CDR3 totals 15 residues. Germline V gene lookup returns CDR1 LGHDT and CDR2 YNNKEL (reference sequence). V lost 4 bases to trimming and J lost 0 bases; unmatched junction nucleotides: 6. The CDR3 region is CASSLSSGSSYEQYF. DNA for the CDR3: TGTGCCAGCAGCCTTTCTAGCGGCTCCTCCTACGAGCAGTACTTC.

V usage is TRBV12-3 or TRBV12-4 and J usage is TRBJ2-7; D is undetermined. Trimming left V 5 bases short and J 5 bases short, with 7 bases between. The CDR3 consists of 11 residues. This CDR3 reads CASSKLNEQYF. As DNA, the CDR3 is TGTGCCAGCAGTAAATTGAACGAGCAGTACTTC.

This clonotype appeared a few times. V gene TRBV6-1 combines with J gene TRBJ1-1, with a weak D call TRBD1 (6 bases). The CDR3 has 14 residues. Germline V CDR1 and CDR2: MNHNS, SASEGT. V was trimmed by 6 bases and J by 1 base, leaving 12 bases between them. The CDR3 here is CASRMTGSNTEAFF. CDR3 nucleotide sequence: TGTGCCAGCAGGATGACAGGATCGAACACTGAAGCTTTCTTT.

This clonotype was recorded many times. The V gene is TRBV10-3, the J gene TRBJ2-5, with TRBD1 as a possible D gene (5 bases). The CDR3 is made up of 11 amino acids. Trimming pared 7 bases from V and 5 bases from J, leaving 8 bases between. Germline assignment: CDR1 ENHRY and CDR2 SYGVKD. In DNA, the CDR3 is TGTGCCATCACCGCAGGGGAGACCCAGTACTTC. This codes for CAITAGETQYF.

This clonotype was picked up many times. CDR3 sequence: CASSQGFGSNQPQHF. CDR3 in DNA: TGTGCCAGCAGCCAAGGGTTCGGGAGCAATCAGCCCCAGCATTTT. The chain recombines TRBV3-1 with TRBJ1-5; D not resolved. V was shortened by 1 base and J by 1 base, with 8 bases between the two germline ends. CDR1 and CDR2 (germline): LGHDT, YNNKEL (reference sequence). This CDR3 is built from 15 residues.

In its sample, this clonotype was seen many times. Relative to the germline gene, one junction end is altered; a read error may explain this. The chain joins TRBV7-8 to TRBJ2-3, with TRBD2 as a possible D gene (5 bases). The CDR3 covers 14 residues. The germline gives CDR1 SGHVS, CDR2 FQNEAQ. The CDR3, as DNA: TGTGCCAGCAGCTCCCTTGGGAGCATAGATACGCAGTATTTT. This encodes CASSSLGSIDTQYF.

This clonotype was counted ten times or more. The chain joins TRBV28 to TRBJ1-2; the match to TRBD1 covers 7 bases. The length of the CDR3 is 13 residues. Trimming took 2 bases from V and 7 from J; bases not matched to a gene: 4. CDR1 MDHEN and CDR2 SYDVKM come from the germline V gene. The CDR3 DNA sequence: TGTGCCAGCAGTTTACGGACAGGATTTGGCTACACCTTC. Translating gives CASSLRTGFGYTF.

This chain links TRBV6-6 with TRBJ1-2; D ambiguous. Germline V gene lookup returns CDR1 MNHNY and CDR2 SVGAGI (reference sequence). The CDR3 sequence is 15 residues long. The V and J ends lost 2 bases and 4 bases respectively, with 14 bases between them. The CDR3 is CASSYDPLESYGYTF. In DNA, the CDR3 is TGTGCCAGCAGTTACGACCCATTGGAGTCCTATGGCTACACCTTC.

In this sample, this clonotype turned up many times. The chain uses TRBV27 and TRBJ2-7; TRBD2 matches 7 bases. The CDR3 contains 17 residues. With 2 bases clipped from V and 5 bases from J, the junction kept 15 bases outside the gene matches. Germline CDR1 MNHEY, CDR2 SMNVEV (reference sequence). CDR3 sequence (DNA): TGTGCCAGCAGTTTAGACCTCGAGCCACGGGAGGTCCACGAGCAGTACTTC. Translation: CASSLDLEPREVHEQYF.

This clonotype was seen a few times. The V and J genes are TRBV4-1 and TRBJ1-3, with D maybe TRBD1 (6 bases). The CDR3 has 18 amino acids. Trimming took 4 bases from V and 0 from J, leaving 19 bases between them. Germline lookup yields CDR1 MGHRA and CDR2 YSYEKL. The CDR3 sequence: CASSPIATGTNSGNTIYF. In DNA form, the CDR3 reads TGCGCCAGCAGCCCGATCGCGACCGGGACAAACTCTGGAAACACCATATATTTT.

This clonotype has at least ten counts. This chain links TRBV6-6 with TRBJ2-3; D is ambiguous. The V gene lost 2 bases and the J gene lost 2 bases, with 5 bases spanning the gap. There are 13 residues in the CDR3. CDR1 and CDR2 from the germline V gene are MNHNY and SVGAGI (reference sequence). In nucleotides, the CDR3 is TGTGCCAGCAGTTACACGAACACAGATACGCAGTATTTT. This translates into CASSYTNTDTQYF.

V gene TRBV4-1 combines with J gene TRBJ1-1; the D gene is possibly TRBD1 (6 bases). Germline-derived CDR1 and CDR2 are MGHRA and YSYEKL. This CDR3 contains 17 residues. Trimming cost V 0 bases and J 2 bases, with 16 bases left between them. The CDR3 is CASSQEYSGQRNTEAFF. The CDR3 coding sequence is TGCGCCAGCAGCCAAGAGTATTCAGGACAGCGCAACACTGAAGCTTTCTTT.

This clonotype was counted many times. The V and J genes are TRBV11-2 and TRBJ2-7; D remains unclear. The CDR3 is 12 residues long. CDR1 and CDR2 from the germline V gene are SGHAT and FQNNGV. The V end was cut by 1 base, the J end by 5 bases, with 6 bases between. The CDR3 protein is CASSLGVHEQYF. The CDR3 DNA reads TGTGCCAGCAGCTTAGGGGTCCACGAGCAGTACTTC.

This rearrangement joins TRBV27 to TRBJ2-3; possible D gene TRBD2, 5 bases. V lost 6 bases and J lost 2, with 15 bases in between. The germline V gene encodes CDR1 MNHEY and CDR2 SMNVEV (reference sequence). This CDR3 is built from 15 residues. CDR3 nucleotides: TGTGCCAGCAGCCCACGGGGAGCGCCCACAGATACGCAGTATTTT. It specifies CASSPRGAPTDTQYF.

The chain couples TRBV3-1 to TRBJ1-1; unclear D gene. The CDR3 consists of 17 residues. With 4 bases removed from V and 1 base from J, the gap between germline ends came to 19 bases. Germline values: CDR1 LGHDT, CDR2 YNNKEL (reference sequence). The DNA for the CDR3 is TGTGCCAGCAGCCCAACACCCCCCCCGGACGGGAACACTGAAGCTTTCTTT. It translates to CASSPTPPPDGNTEAFF.